This paragraph covers one TCR beta chain sequence. What it binds is unknown. The assay was immunoSEQ multiplex PCR, and TCRdb's table has in-frame clones only and misses some. The table shows 120,000 to 150,000 clones, with 89% occurring only once. The data originate from a study of T cell responses to AZD1222 COVID-19 vaccine. Whole-study findings and limits: Vaccine-related CD4 TCRs covered spike, predominating at 160-218 and 743-854. Among spike-specific TCRs, nearly half reportedly target unmutated variant regions.

Germline CDR1 LGHNA, CDR2 YSLEER. The V segment lost 3 bases and the J segment 0 bases; nucleotides outside the gene matches: 8. This CDR3 is 18 amino acids long. This clonotype originated in an adult in good health. This sample comprised peripheral blood, obtained on day 0 of AZD1222 vaccination. V gene TRBV4-3 combines with J gene TRBJ1-4; the match to TRBD1 covers 9 bases. The CDR3 DNA follows: TGCGCCAGCAGCCAGGGGACAGGGTTTCAAGCAACTAATGAAAAACTGTTTTTT. It codes for CASSQGTGFQATNEKLFF.